This T cell receptor beta chain was obtained from a study of low-dose radiotherapy and immunotherapy resistance in tumors (dated by TCRdb to 2021 to 2024). Looking at the study overall: In Cohort 1, 0.5 Gy per fraction was delivered every 2 weeks, and a total PTV dose of 6.5 Gy was prescribed. Nivolumab and ipilimumab were both given intravenously, with nivolumab at a 240 mg flat dose every two weeks and ipilimumab at 1 mg/kg every six weeks. Cyclophosphamide 200 mg/m2 was administered intravenously every two weeks, one day before each radiation and immunotherapy administration. Aspirin 300 mg was taken orally once daily by patients for four cycles, starting on cycle 1 day 1. Eight patients were included in the translational analysis: three from the first dose cohort and the first five from the second dose cohort. No randomization into treatment groups was done for the people taking part in the trial. Patients in Cohort 2 were given 1 Gy per fraction every two weeks, for a total of 13 Gy across 26 weeks.

Superscript III and a set of TRAV- and TRBV-specific primers were used to synthesize first-strand cDNA, so that both TCRalpha and TCRbeta chains were covered. TCRs were amplified with Phusion for approximately 20 PCR cycles using a constant-region primer together with the adapter attached to the V primers. Isolated mRNA was amplified with the MessageAmp II aRNA Amplification Kit, using a roughly 15-hour in vitro transcription at 37°C. The Dynabeads mRNA DIRECT Purification Kit was used to isolate mRNA for TCR sequencing. Indexed Illumina adapters were added in a second approximately 26-cycle Phusion PCR, and the resulting products were purified with AMPure XP beads. Deep sequencing of TCRalpha and TCRbeta libraries was performed on an Illumina MiniSeq instrument. The original pipeline was this. Using custom Perl scripts, TCR sequences that encoded the same protein were pooled, out-of-frame sequences were dropped, and the abundance of each clonotype was calculated. The analysis excluded TCR sequences that were supported by just one read. Among the metrics used to describe the repertoires were Shannon entropy, Gini index, clonality, richness, and the frequency of TCRs shared between repertoires. Through fastp at Q25 and MiXCR, TCRdb rebuilt clones from the public reads, retaining in-frame beta chains. Under each unique CDR3 protein, matching rows form one entry showing the most common genes and DNA. The V and J calls were not made by the authors but by TCRdb's processing. This sample has some 40,000 distinct CDR3 sequences in its table, and more than 20% of those were observed once. The top ten hold about 8.3% of the sample.

The time point label corresponds to: after trial treatment. The sample's treatment or condition label, in plain terms: LDRT plus nivolumab, ipilimumab, low-dose cyclophosphamide and aspirin (RACIN trial). Donors were enrolled in RACIN, a single-arm phase I dose-escalation trial in which nivolumab, ipilimumab, aspirin, low-dose cyclophosphamide and low-dose radiotherapy were combined. Patients with advanced, TIL-negative solid tumors were considered eligible. Notes on this clonotype: Its binding antigen is unknown. With a far larger clone one base away, a read error is the likely cause.

The CDR3, cysteine through phenylalanine, is 9 amino acids long. Only the CDR3 DNA is retained, 27 bases long and in frame from the first base. This chain joins TRBV21-1 to TRBJ2-1; the D call TRBD1 from the table was never checked on the DNA. TRBV21-1 is marked as a pseudogene. The sequencing here drew on PBMCs, taken after low-dose radiotherapy plus immunotherapy. The TCR sequence derives from a female donor with ovarian cancer. CDR3 reads: CASNLGRFF. The DNA sequence is TGTGCCAGCAACTTGGGGCGGTTCTTC.